This T cell receptor (beta chain) appears in the sequencing data of a study of monozygotic twins with inflammatory bowel disease. Regarding the study as a whole: IBD patients, compared with healthy twins, shared fewer clonotypes with others (especially with disease activity). For IBD, no single strong associated signal or clonotype was supported.

The CDR3 totals 18 residues. In germline, CDR1 is SGHAT, CDR2 FQNNGV. TCRdb reprocessed the 5' RACE reads; each CDR3 protein has one entry and no DNA is given. The repertoire table contains approximately 300,000 distinct CDR3 sequences. Collection of a roughly 2.5 ml blood sample took place per donor. Investigators extracted total RNA from whole blood and did not sort T cells. In regard to this clonotype: The target antigen is unknown.

Material for sequencing was blood. The chain employs TRBV11-2 and TRBJ2-7; TCRdb reports TRBD1, a call that lacks DNA to check it against. The receptor was isolated from a human donor with ulcerative colitis or Crohn's disease, or a healthy co-twin of an affected twin (not recorded which). CDR3 region: CASSSTRTFRDRSYEQYF.